The T cell receptor (beta chain) described here comes from a study of tumor-infiltrating lymphocytes in oesophageal squamous cell carcinoma. CDR3 size: 17 residues. The V and J ends lost 1 base and 2 bases, in that order; junction bases with no gene match: 9. CDR1 SGHTA and CDR2 FQGNSA come from the germline V gene. From the PCR reads, TCRdb called clonotypes with MiXCR, one entry per CDR3 protein. The sample records about 10,000 distinct CDR3 sequences, around 50% being singletons. Sequenced material: esophageal tumor tissue. The receptor was isolated from a male donor with esophageal squamous cell carcinoma. The chain employs TRBV7-2 and TRBJ2-3, with TRBD2 matching 7 bases. The DNA for the CDR3 is TGTGCCAGCAGCTTAGGGGAAGGCGGGAGCCTCACAGATACGCAGTATTTT. Translating it yields CASSLGEGGSLTDTQYF.